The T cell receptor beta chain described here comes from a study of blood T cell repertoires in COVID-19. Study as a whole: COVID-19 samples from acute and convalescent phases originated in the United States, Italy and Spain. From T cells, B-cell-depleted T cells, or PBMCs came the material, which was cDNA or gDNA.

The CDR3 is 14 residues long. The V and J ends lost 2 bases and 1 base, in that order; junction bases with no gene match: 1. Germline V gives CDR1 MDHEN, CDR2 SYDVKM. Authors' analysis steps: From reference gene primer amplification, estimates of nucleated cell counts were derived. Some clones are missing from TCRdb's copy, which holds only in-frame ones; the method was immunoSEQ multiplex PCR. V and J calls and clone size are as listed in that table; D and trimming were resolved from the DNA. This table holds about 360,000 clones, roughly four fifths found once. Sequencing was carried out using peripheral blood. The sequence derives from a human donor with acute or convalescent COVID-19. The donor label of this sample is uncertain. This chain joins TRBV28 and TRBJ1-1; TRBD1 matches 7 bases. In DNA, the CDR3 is TGTGCCAGCAGTTTACGGACAGGGAACACTGAAGCTTTCTTT. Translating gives CASSLRTGNTEAFF. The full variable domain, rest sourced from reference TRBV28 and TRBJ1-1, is DVKVTQSSRYLVKRTGEKVFLECVQDMDHENMFWYRQDPGLGLRLIYFSYDVKMKEKGDIPEGYSVSREKKERFSLILESASTNQTSMYLCASSLRTGNTEAFFGQGTRLTVV.